This paragraph reports one T cell receptor beta chain. These data come from a study of control samples from healthy donors and cancer patients. Clones were sequenced by immunoSEQ multiplex PCR, and TCRdb holds only the in-frame ones, with some missing. The sample carries 130,000 or so clones, 90% to 95% recorded once. This CDR3 spans 16 amino acids. Germline trimming cut 1 base from V and 9 bases from J; bases unmatched to any gene: 7. Germline-derived CDR1 and CDR2 are SNHLY and FYNNEI. The receptor comes from a man aged 40-55 years in good health. The chain couples TRBV2 to TRBJ2-1; 12 bases map to TRBD2. Sequenced input: blood. The CDR3 DNA reads TGTGCCAGCAGTGAAGTTAGTCTAGCGGGAGGGGGTGAGCAGTTCTTC. It is translated as CASSEVSLAGGGEQFF.